These T cell receptor beta chains were read from a single sample in a study of T cell changes during pregnancy in multiple sclerosis. The repertoire was sequenced with immunoSEQ multiplex PCR; TCRdb's copy has only in-frame clones and lacks some. Among approximately 70,000 clones listed, approximately 90% were seen once. The material was CD4+ T cells from peripheral blood mononuclear cells, obtained before pregnancy. These receptors were taken from a female donor with multiple sclerosis, enrolled in a pregnancy study. Both conserved end residues are part of each CDR3. D genes are given only for firm matches. Some rows have no size entry. The others give once, few or many, or a class for an expanded clone.

J | V | D | size | DNA | CDR3
TRBJ2-2 | TRBV7-3 | TRBD1 | NA | TGTGCCAGCAGCTCCCGGGACAGTTTTTCATTCGGGGAGCTGTTTTTT | CASSSRDSFSFGELFF
TRBJ2-7 | TRBV15 | NA | NA | TGTGCCACCAGCAGAGATCCGGGCGGGACTTACGAGCAGTACTTC | CATSRDPGGTYEQYF
TRBJ2-3 | TRBV5-1 | NA | NA | TGCGCCAGCAGCTTGGCGGCGGTACACACAGATACGCAGTATTTT | CASSLAAVHTDTQYF
TRBJ1-1 | TRBV28 | TRBD1 | NA | TGTGCCAGCAGTTCAGGGGGCTTAGGCACTGAAGCTTTCTTT | CASSSGGLGTEAFF
TRBJ2-7 | TRBV7-8 | NA | NA | TGTGCCAGCAGCGTCGGAGGGAAGCAGTACTTC | CASSVGGKQYF
TRBJ2-1 | TRBV15 | TRBD2 | NA | TGTGCCACGGCCCGCGCGGTAGGGACTAGCGGAATGGAGCAGTTCTTC | CATARAVGTSGMEQFF
TRBJ1-5 | TRBV7-2 | NA | NA | TGTGCCAGCAGCCTACAGGGTGATCAGCCCCAGCATTTT | CASSLQGDQPQHF
TRBJ2-3 | TRBV11-3 | TRBD2 | NA | TGTGCCAGCAGCTTCCCCCTAGCGGGGGACACCATTCGAGATACGCAGTATTTT | CASSFPLAGDTIRDTQYF
TRBJ2-5 | TRBV9 | NA | NA | TGTGCCAGCAGCGTAGGTCAGCAAGAGACCCAGTACTTC | CASSVGQQETQYF
TRBJ1-6 | TRBV5-4 | NA | NA | TGTGCCAGCAGCTTGGGATTAGACACACCGAATTCACCCCTCCACTTT | CASSLGLDTPNSPLHF
TRBJ1-1 | TRBV7-3 | NA | NA | TGTGCCAGCAGCTTACTCGCCCGAGGCATGAACACTGAAGCTTTCTTT | CASSLLARGMNTEAFF
TRBJ1-6 | TRBV6-1 | NA | NA | TGTGCCAGCAGTGAAGAGCAGGATTATAATTCACCCCTCCACTTT | CASSEEQDYNSPLHF
TRBJ1-1 | TRBV30 | TRBD1 | few | TGTGCCTGGAAACCGGGACAGGGGTACACTGAAGCTTTCTTT | CAWKPGQGYTEAFF
TRBJ2-2 | TRBV11-3 | TRBD2 | NA | TGTGCCAGCAGGCTAGCGGGAGAGAGAGCCGGGGAGCTGTTTTTT | CASRLAGERAGELFF
TRBJ2-2 | TRBV11-3 | TRBD2 | NA | TGTGCCAGCAGCTTACCTCCCCCTCTCACTAGCGGGAGTGTCGGGGAGCTGTTTTTT | CASSLPPPLTSGSVGELFF
TRBJ2-3 | TRBV5-6 | TRBD2 | NA | TGTGCCAGCAGCTTTAGTCCCAGCGGGAGAACAGATACGCAGTATTTT | CASSFSPSGRTDTQYF
TRBJ1-2 | TRBV5-8 | NA | once | TGTGCCAGCAGCACCAAGGGACTGCCAATTGGCTACACCTTC | CASSTKGLPIGYTF
TRBJ1-1 | TRBV4-3 | TRBD1 | NA | TGCGCCAGCAGCGGACAGGGACAGGGAGACACTGAAGCTTTCTTT | CASSGQGQGDTEAFF
TRBJ2-3 | TRBV6-4 | TRBD2 | NA | TGTGCCAGCAGCCGGACTAGCGGGGGGACTATAGATACGCAGTATTTT | CASSRTSGGTIDTQYF
TRBJ2-7 | TRBV10-1 | NA | NA | TGCGCCAGCAGTGCAGGGCCCCAGGGATGGGCTATGGAGTCCTACTCCTACGAGCAGTACTTC | CASSAGPQGWAMESYSYEQYF
TRBJ1-1 | TRBV7-2 | NA | NA | TGTGCCAGCAGCGAAGACAGGAACACTGAAGCTTTCTTT | CASSEDRNTEAFF
TRBJ1-1 | TRBV28 | NA | NA | TGTGCCAGCAGTTTATTGGGTGGGCCCACTGAAGCTTTCTTT | CASSLLGGPTEAFF
TRBJ1-2 | TRBV6-1 | NA | NA | TGTGCCACCATTATTACTCGGAGGGGTGGCTACACCTTC | CATIITRRGGYTF
TRBJ2-1 | TRBV19 | TRBD2 | NA | TGTGCCAGTAGTGGACTAGCGGGTGCTGGTGAGCAGTTCTTC | CASSGLAGAGEQFF
TRBJ2-2 | TRBV7-2 | TRBD1 | once | TGTGCCAGCAGAAAAACCGGGACAGGGGGGACCGGGGAGCTGTTTTTT | CASRKTGTGGTGELFF
TRBJ1-2 | TRBV6-1 | TRBD1 | NA | TGTGCCAGCAGAGGACAGGGGGCCGGGAACTATGGCTACACCTTC | CASRGQGAGNYGYTF
TRBJ2-1 | TRBV18 | NA | NA | TGTGCCAGCTCCCCCGCGCAGGGAGGTGAGCAGTTCTTC | CASSPAQGGEQFF
TRBJ1-1 | TRBV29-1 | NA | NA | TGCAGCGCCGGGGTCGGGGACACTGAAGCTTTCTTT | CSAGVGDTEAFF
TRBJ2-7 | TRBV15 | NA | NA | TGTGCCACCAGCCCTTCAAAGCGGGCAGGGATTGAGCAGTACTTC | CATSPSKRAGIEQYF
TRBJ1-1 | TRBV5-1 | TRBD1 | NA | TGCGCCAGCAGCGCTGACAGGGGTCGAGGAGTCAGTGAAGCTTTCTTT | CASSADRGRGVSEAFF
TRBJ2-3 | TRBV29-1 | TRBD2 | NA | TGCAGCGTTCGCGGGAGAAGGACAGATACGCAGTATTTT | CSVRGRRTDTQYF
TRBJ2-3 | TRBV11-1 | NA | NA | TGTGCCAGCAGCTTGAGTTGGTGGTCAGGGAATGGAATCCCAGATACGCAGTATTTT | CASSLSWWSGNGIPDTQYF
TRBJ1-2 | TRBV30 | NA | NA | TGTGCCTGGAGTGGGACAGCCACTAACTATGGCTACACCTTC | CAWSGTATNYGYTF
TRBJ2-1 | TRBV19 | NA | once | TGTGCCAGTAGTATTAGCGACGGGAGTACTGAGCAGTTCTTC | CASSISDGSTEQFF
TRBJ1-6 | TRBV6-6 | TRBD1 | NA | TGTGCCAGCACAGGACAGGAAAATTCACCCCTCCACTTT | CASTGQENSPLHF
TRBJ1-6 | TRBV30 | TRBD1 | NA | TGTGCCTCTGGACAGGCTAATTCACCCCTCCACTTT | CASGQANSPLHF
TRBJ2-6 | TRBV23-1 | NA | NA | TGCGCCAGCAGTCACCCGGAGAGAGCCTCTGCCAACGTCCTGACTTTC | CASSHPERASANVLTF
TRBJ2-7 | TRBV6-5 | NA | NA | TGTGCCAGCAGCCCATCGGAGGGACTTGGGGAGCAGTACTTC | CASSPSEGLGEQYF
TRBJ1-5 | TRBV30 | TRBD1 | NA | TGTGCCTGGAGTGCGACAGGGGGATATCAGCCCCAGCATTTT | CAWSATGGYQPQHF
TRBJ2-2 | TRBV4-2 | TRBD2 | NA | TGTGCCAGCAGCCAACGGGGCGGGAGGATCACCGGGGAGCTGTTTTTT | CASSQRGGRITGELFF
TRBJ2-7 | TRBV21-1 | NA | NA | TGTGCCAGCAGGAAATCCCCCCGCACCGACCGACTCGAGCAGTACTTC | CASRKSPRTDRLEQYF
TRBJ2-2 | TRBV18 | NA | NA | TGTGCCAGCTCACCCTTACCACCAGGGACGAACACCGGGGAGCTGTTTTTT | CASSPLPPGTNTGELFF
TRBJ2-7 | TRBV28 | NA | NA | TGTGCCAGCAGAGACTACCCCTACGAGCAGTACTTC | CASRDYPYEQYF
TRBJ2-5 | TRBV28 | NA | NA | TGTGCCAGCACCGAGTTCCTCGGGGGTTGGGAGACCCAGTACTTC | CASTEFLGGWETQYF
TRBJ2-7 | TRBV7-2 | TRBD2 | few | TGTGCCAGCAACGAACGACGGGGGGGCTACGAGCAGTACTTC | CASNERRGGYEQYF
TRBJ1-2 | TRBV2 | NA | NA | TGTGCCAGCAGTGAAAAGGGGTACTATGGCTACACCTTC | CASSEKGYYGYTF
TRBJ1-5 | TRBV15 | NA | NA | TGTGCCACCAGCAGAGATCAGGGAAACCGGCAGCCCCAGCATTTT | CATSRDQGNRQPQHF
TRBJ1-2 | TRBV5-6 | NA | once | TGTGCCAGCAGCCCAGACACTGGTGGCTACACCTTC | CASSPDTGGYTF